This is a list of T cell receptor beta chains from one sample in a study of blood T cell repertoires in COVID-19. Assay: immunoSEQ multiplex PCR; the TCRdb copy retains only in-frame clones and omits some. The table has approximately 210,000 clones, 89% seen once; the top ten hold about 5%. Source material: peripheral blood. Receptors were obtained from a woman between 35 and 50 years old with acute or convalescent COVID-19. Each CDR3 is given with its conserved first and last residue. A D gene is named only where the DNA matches it firmly. Expanded clones get a size class; other rows say once, few or many, or leave the size out.

CDR3nt: TGTGCCACTACGGGCAGGGGTCTTGGGAACACTGAAGCTTTCTTT; CDR3aa: CATTGRGLGNTEAFF; d_gene: .; v_gene: TRBV19; j_gene: TRBJ1-1; abundance: .
CDR3nt: TGTGCCAGCAGTTCCGGGGTCCTCAATCAGCCCCAGCATTTT; CDR3aa: CASSSGVLNQPQHF; d_gene: .; v_gene: TRBV27; j_gene: TRBJ1-5; abundance: .
CDR3nt: TGTGCCAGCTCCCCCACCTATAGCACAGATACGCAGTATTTT; CDR3aa: CASSPTYSTDTQYF; d_gene: .; v_gene: TRBV18; j_gene: TRBJ2-3; abundance: .
CDR3nt: TGTGCCAGCAGTTACAGGGGAAATCAGCCCCAGCATTTT; CDR3aa: CASSYRGNQPQHF; d_gene: .; v_gene: TRBV6-5; j_gene: TRBJ1-5; abundance: once
CDR3nt: TGCAGCGTTGCCGGCGCAGCTAGCGGGGGCAGCACAGATACGCAGTATTTT; CDR3aa: CSVAGAASGGSTDTQYF; d_gene: TRBD2; v_gene: TRBV29-1; j_gene: TRBJ2-3; abundance: .
CDR3nt: TGTGCCAGCAGCGTAGACCCGGGGGCTAACTATGGCTACACCTTC; CDR3aa: CASSVDPGANYGYTF; d_gene: .; v_gene: TRBV9; j_gene: TRBJ1-2; abundance: .
CDR3nt: TGCGCCAGCAGCCAATACAGGGTGGCGAACACTGAAGCTTTCTTT; CDR3aa: CASSQYRVANTEAFF; d_gene: .; v_gene: TRBV4-1; j_gene: TRBJ1-1; abundance: .
CDR3nt: TGTGCCAGCAGCCAAGTTAGCGGGGGGCCTGAGCAGTTCTTC; CDR3aa: CASSQVSGGPEQFF; d_gene: TRBD2; v_gene: TRBV4-2; j_gene: TRBJ2-1; abundance: .
CDR3nt: TGCGCCAGCAGTGAGTCGAAGCCTAGCAATCAGCCCCAGCATTTT; CDR3aa: CASSESKPSNQPQHF; d_gene: .; v_gene: TRBV10-2; j_gene: TRBJ1-5; abundance: .
CDR3nt: TGTGCCAGCAGGAGGGACAGGGTATGGGTGGACGGCTACACCTTC; CDR3aa: CASRRDRVWVDGYTF; d_gene: TRBD1; v_gene: TRBV6-5; j_gene: TRBJ1-2; abundance: .
CDR3nt: TGTGCCAGCAGTGACAGGGGCGCTTTCTTT; CDR3aa: CASSDRGAFF; d_gene: .; v_gene: TRBV6-1; j_gene: TRBJ1-1; abundance: .
CDR3nt: TGTGCCACGCAGGGTCAGACCTATGGCTACACCTTC; CDR3aa: CATQGQTYGYTF; d_gene: .; v_gene: TRBV24-1; j_gene: TRBJ1-2; abundance: .
CDR3nt: TGTGCCAGCAATGGACAGTACAATGAGCAGTTCTTC; CDR3aa: CASNGQYNEQFF; d_gene: .; v_gene: TRBV6-5; j_gene: TRBJ2-1; abundance: .
CDR3nt: TGTGCCAGCAGCCAGGAACTAGCGGCTAGCACAGATACGCAGTATTTT; CDR3aa: CASSQELAASTDTQYF; d_gene: TRBD2; v_gene: TRBV3-1/TRBV3-2; j_gene: TRBJ2-3; abundance: .
CDR3nt: TGTGCCAGCAGCGGACAGGGGGCCGGTGGCTACACCTTC; CDR3aa: CASSGQGAGGYTF; d_gene: TRBD1; v_gene: TRBV9; j_gene: TRBJ1-2; abundance: .
CDR3nt: TGTGCCAGCAGCCCACAGGGCTATAGCAATCAGCCCCAGCATTTT; CDR3aa: CASSPQGYSNQPQHF; d_gene: .; v_gene: TRBV7-9; j_gene: TRBJ1-5; abundance: .
CDR3nt: TGCGCCAGCAGGGAGGACAGTAACACTGAAGCTTTCTTT; CDR3aa: CASREDSNTEAFF; d_gene: .; v_gene: TRBV5-1; j_gene: TRBJ1-1; abundance: .
CDR3nt: TGCGCCAGCAGCTTGGAAGGGGGCTCGGGGGAGACCCAGTACTTC; CDR3aa: CASSLEGGSGETQYF; d_gene: TRBD1; v_gene: TRBV5-1; j_gene: TRBJ2-5; abundance: .
CDR3nt: TGCGCCAGCAGCCAACTGAACCTCGTGGCGGTGAACACTGAAGCTTTCTTT; CDR3aa: CASSQLNLVAVNTEAFF; d_gene: .; v_gene: TRBV4-1; j_gene: TRBJ1-1; abundance: .
CDR3nt: TGCGCCAGCAGCGCCACTAGCGGGGGGGCCTTGTTCGGAGAGACCCAGTACTTC; CDR3aa: CASSATSGGALFGETQYF; d_gene: TRBD2; v_gene: TRBV5-1; j_gene: TRBJ2-5; abundance: .
CDR3nt: TGTGCCAGCAGCTTTCCACCGGGACTAGCGGGGGCAGATACGCAGTATTTT; CDR3aa: CASSFPPGLAGADTQYF; d_gene: TRBD2; v_gene: TRBV7-9; j_gene: TRBJ2-3; abundance: .
CDR3nt: TGTGCCAGTAGACAACCAGGGGTAAGGACGAACACTGAAGCTTTCTTT; CDR3aa: CASRQPGVRTNTEAFF; d_gene: .; v_gene: TRBV19; j_gene: TRBJ1-1; abundance: .
CDR3nt: TGCGCCAGCAGCCACAACGCACAGTACGAAAATCATCAGCCCCAGCATTTT; CDR3aa: CASSHNAQYENHQPQHF; d_gene: .; v_gene: TRBV4-1; j_gene: TRBJ1-5; abundance: .
CDR3nt: TGCAGCGTTGAGACGGGGACAGCAACTAATGAAAAACTGTTTTTT; CDR3aa: CSVETGTATNEKLFF; d_gene: TRBD1; v_gene: TRBV29-1; j_gene: TRBJ1-4; abundance: few
CDR3nt: TGCAGCGTTCTCGAGCCCCTTCTGGCTGAAGCTTTCTTT; CDR3aa: CSVLEPLLAEAFF; d_gene: .; v_gene: TRBV29-1; j_gene: TRBJ1-1; abundance: .
CDR3nt: TGCGCCAGCAGCCCCCAAAGGGGGTATTTCGTGAACACTGAAGCTTTCTTT; CDR3aa: CASSPQRGYFVNTEAFF; d_gene: .; v_gene: TRBV4-1; j_gene: TRBJ1-1; abundance: .